This entry lists 14 T cell receptor beta chains sequenced from one sample in a study of shared clonotypes between healthy human individuals. The protocol was immunoSEQ multiplex PCR, while the TCRdb copy is restricted to in-frame clones and leaves out a portion. The table shows millions of clones, with less than 95% occurring only once. Cells designated naive CD8 were CD45RO-negative and were positively selected for CCR7, with terminally differentiated effector memory CD45RA+ cells excluded. Material: naive CD8+ T cells sorted from blood. Receptors were obtained from a man younger than 30 in good health.

The gene calls are TRBV11-2 and TRBJ2-1, with 7 bases lining up with TRBD1. V gave up 1 base and J gave up 6 bases; unmatched junction bases: 0. Germline lookup yields CDR1 SGHAT and CDR2 FQNNGV. This CDR3 has 13 amino acids. The CDR3 region is CASSLGDSNEQFF. The CDR3 nucleotides are TGTGCCAGCAGCTTAGGGGACAGCAATGAGCAGTTCTTC.

This chain uses TRBV5-4 with TRBJ2-5; D ambiguous. This CDR3 spans 13 amino acids. With 0 bases removed from V and 6 bases from J, the gap between germline ends came to 9 bases. CDR1 and CDR2 (germline): SGHNT, YYREEE (reference sequence). The CDR3 here is CASSLANGQTQYF. The CDR3 DNA reads TGTGCCAGCAGCTTGGCGAACGGTCAGACCCAGTACTTC.

The V and J genes are TRBV7-9 and TRBJ2-1; TRBD2 agrees at 7 bases. V shed 4 bases and J 7 bases; nucleotides not matched to a gene: 10. The V gene's germline CDR1 is SEHNR and CDR2 FQNEAQ (reference sequence). The CDR3 extends over 15 amino acids. This CDR3 is CASSSPGLLDNEQFF. In nucleotides, the CDR3 is TGTGCCAGCAGCTCTCCGGGACTACTTGATAATGAGCAGTTCTTC.

The chain has TRBV29-1 and TRBJ2-1; 10 bases align to TRBD2. The CDR3 has 15 residues. V shed 8 bases, J shed 0 bases, and the junction held 7 bases outside the gene matches. The germline V gene encodes CDR1 SQVTM and CDR2 ANQGSEA. The DNA for the CDR3 is TGCAGCCTTGGACTAGCGGAGAGCTCCTACAATGAGCAGTTCTTC. Protein: CSLGLAESSYNEQFF.

The chain links TRBV4-3 to TRBJ2-2, with 9 bases lining up with TRBD2. Trimming removed 3 bases from V and 0 bases from J; junction bases left unmatched: 14. This CDR3 spans 20 amino acids. Germline V gene data show CDR1 as LGHNA and CDR2 as YSLEER. For the CDR3, the DNA is TGCGCCAGCAGCCATGAAAATCGACTAGCGGTTTACGCGAACACCGGGGAGCTGTTTTTT. This sequence encodes CASSHENRLAVYANTGELFF.

CDR3: CASSPEDRGQGYTF. The DNA of the CDR3 is TGTGCCAGCAGCCCCGAGGACAGGGGGCAGGGCTACACCTTC. This chain links TRBV7-9 with TRBJ1-2, with 11 bases aligning to TRBD1. CDR1 and CDR2 from the germline V gene are SEHNR and FQNEAQ (reference sequence). CDR3 size: 14 residues. V was pared by 5 bases and J by 8 bases, with 7 bases of the junction left unmatched. Filled out from reference TRBV7-9 and TRBJ1-2, the complete variable domain reads DTGVSQNPRHKITKRGQNVTFRCDPISEHNRLYWYRQTLGQGPEFLTYFQNEAQLEKSRLLSDRFSAERPKGSFSTLEIQRTEQGDSAMYLCASSPEDRGQGYTFGSGTRLTVV.

This clone has a handful of counts. The gene calls are TRBV28 and TRBJ1-1, with TRBD1 as a possible D gene (6 bases). This CDR3 spans 14 amino acids. Trimming left V 2 bases short and J 7 bases short, with 14 bases between. Germline V CDR1 and CDR2: MDHEN, SYDVKM. The CDR3 spells CASSLLTGRNEAFF. CDR3 DNA: TGTGCCAGCAGTTTACTAACAGGGCGGAATGAAGCTTTCTTT.

The genes are TRBV6-1 and TRBJ2-7; TRBD2 matches at 7 bases. Germline V lookup: CDR1 MNHNS, CDR2 SASEGT. The CDR3 extends over 15 amino acids. J gave up 2 bases and V 1 base, and 5 bases lay outside the gene matches. CDR3 region: CASSEGLAVAYEQYF. DNA for the CDR3: TGTGCCAGCAGTGAAGGGCTAGCGGTAGCCTACGAGCAGTACTTC.

CDR3 bases: TGTGCCAGCAGTGAAACAAAGCAGTACTTC. Translating gives CASSETKQYF. The V and J genes are TRBV2 and TRBJ2-7; D remains ambiguous. The CDR3 loop spans 10 amino acids. Trimming took off 2 bases at V and 8 bases at J, with 4 bases between the two ends. Germline CDR1 is SNHLY and CDR2 is FYNNEI.

The chain has TRBV6-6 and TRBJ1-1; no firm D call. This CDR3 has 12 residues. V lost 5 bases and J lost 0, with 4 bases in between. Per germline, CDR1 MNHNY and CDR2 SVGAGI (reference sequence). The CDR3 coding sequence is TGTGCCAGCAGTCTAATGAACACTGAAGCTTTCTTT. Translation: CASSLMNTEAFF.

Notes on this clone: Within the sample, other DNA sequences also encode this same CDR3. V gene TRBV9 combines with J gene TRBJ2-1; D is unresolved. This CDR3 contains 13 residues. V was shortened by 0 bases and J by 4 bases, with 5 bases between the two germline ends. Germline V gene sequence: CDR1 SGDLS, CDR2 YYNGEE. The CDR3 loop is CASSVGIYNEQFF. CDR3 sequence (DNA): TGTGCCAGCAGCGTAGGAATATACAATGAGCAGTTCTTC.

This clone was recorded only once. The V and J genes are TRBV5-4 and TRBJ2-1; TRBD2 aligns across 8 bases. CDR3 length: 18 residues. CDR1 and CDR2 from the germline V gene are SGHNT and YYREEE (reference sequence). With 0 bases clipped from V and 7 bases from J, the junction kept 15 bases outside the gene matches. CDR3 residues: CASSLALGLALYGNEQFF. As DNA, the CDR3 is TGTGCCAGCAGCTTGGCCCTTGGACTAGCACTATACGGGAATGAGCAGTTCTTC.

This rearrangement joins TRBV13 to TRBJ1-1; weak D call: TRBD1 (6 bases). The V and J ends lost 5 bases and 2 bases respectively, with 15 bases between them. In germline, CDR1 is PRHDT, CDR2 FYEKMQ (reference sequence). The CDR3 contains 15 residues. The chain's CDR3 is CASSPGVETNTEAFF. Here the CDR3 DNA reads TGTGCCAGCAGCCCAGGGGTTGAAACCAACACTGAAGCTTTCTTT.

The V gene is TRBV4-1, the J gene TRBJ1-2; TRBD1 matches 9 bases. This CDR3 has 14 amino acids. Germline V gene data show CDR1 as MGHRA and CDR2 as YSYEKL. After removal of 1 base from V and 8 bases from J, the junction contained 5 bases not matched to a gene. The CDR3 DNA reads as TGCGCCAGCAGCCAAGTAAAACAGGGGGCAGGCTACACCTTC. Amino acids: CASSQVKQGAGYTF.